Below are 19 T cell receptor beta chains sequenced from a single sample in a study of CD8 T cells in ankylosing spondylitis. TCRdb ran MiXCR on the 5' RACE reads and lists one entry per CDR3 protein. This sample has roughly 170,000 distinct CDR3 sequences, with 9.8% found just once. Sequencing input: blood, either unsorted or a sorted T cell fraction (not recorded which). The receptor source for this set is a female donor with ankylosing spondylitis or in good health (not recorded which).

This clonotype was observed a few times. The V and J genes are TRBV6-5 and TRBJ2-1, with no clear D. CDR1 is MNHEY, CDR2 SVGAGI, per germline. Trimming left V 0 bases short and J 3 bases short, with 9 bases between. This CDR3 has 15 residues. The CDR3 region is CASSYSRTLYNEQFF. The CDR3 region has the DNA TGTGCCAGCAGTTACTCGAGGACGCTCTACAATGAGCAGTTCTTC.

This clonotype was found a few times. The V gene is TRBV12-3 or TRBV12-4, the J gene TRBJ2-7; D gene ambiguous. The length of the CDR3 is 12 residues. Trimming shortened V by 6 bases and J by 9 bases, and 15 bases separated the two germline ends. The CDR3 DNA is TGTGCCAGCAGCCCGACCCACCCTACGCAGTACTTC. As protein: CASSPTHPTQYF.

This clonotype was counted only a few times. V is TRBV27 and J is TRBJ2-1; 10 bases line up with TRBD1. This CDR3 comprises 18 residues. Trimming took 6 bases from V and 6 from J; bases not matched to a gene: 17. The V gene's germline CDR1 is MNHEY and CDR2 SMNVEV (reference sequence). CDR3 sequence reads: CASSLRHTRDRGGNEQFF. The CDR3 coding sequence is TGTGCCAGCAGCTTAAGACACACCCGGGACAGGGGTGGCAATGAGCAGTTCTTC.

This clonotype was counted between two and nine times. The genes are TRBV2 and TRBJ2-7; D is unresolved. V lost 5 bases, J lost 6 bases, and 11 bases lay in between. Per the germline V gene, CDR1 is SNHLY and CDR2 is FYNNEI. There are 12 residues in the CDR3. The CDR3: CASSPTWVEQYF. The CDR3 DNA is TGTGCCAGCAGTCCTACCTGGGTCGAGCAGTACTTC.

The sample holds a few counts of this clonotype. The V and J genes are TRBV7-6 and TRBJ2-5; maybe TRBD2 (7 bases). The CDR3 has 17 amino acids. The ends were cut back, 5 bases at V and 3 bases at J, with 22 bases in the middle. Germline loops: CDR1 SGHVS, CDR2 FNYEAQ. The CDR3: CASSPFPATGREETQYF. In DNA, the CDR3 is TGTGCCAGCAGCCCCTTCCCCGCTACAGGGAGGGAAGAGACCCAGTACTTC.

This clonotype has a handful of counts. The J gene is TRBJ1-5, the V gene TRBV9; D not resolved. The CDR3 is 13 amino acids. Germline V gene sequence: CDR1 SGDLS, CDR2 YYNGEE. The V end was cut by 0 bases, the J end by 7 bases, with 8 bases between. The CDR3 DNA is TGTGCCAGCAGCGTAGGTAGTTACCAGCCCCAGCATTTT. This sequence encodes CASSVGSYQPQHF. The variable domain in full, with the rest retrieved from reference TRBV9 and TRBJ1-5, is DSGVTQTPKHLITATGQRVTLRCSPRSGDLSVYWYQQSLDQGLQFLIQYYNGEERAKGNILERFSAQQFPDLHSELNLSSLELGDSALYFCASSVGSYQPQHFGDGTRLSIL.

This clonotype turned up a few times. The CDR3 loop reads CASTLRARGYGYTF. The CDR3 bases are TGTGCCAGCACCTTACGGGCGAGGGGCTATGGCTACACCTTC. This chain links TRBV6-6 with TRBJ1-2; maybe TRBD1 (5 bases). Trimming took 7 bases from V and 4 from J, leaving 16 bases between them. The CDR3 is 14 amino acids. In germline, CDR1 is MNHNY, CDR2 SVGAGI (reference sequence).

This clonotype was observed a handful of times. The chain uses TRBV27 and TRBJ2-1, with 9 nucleotides matching TRBD1. CDR3 length: 14 residues. Germline V gene data show CDR1 as MNHEY and CDR2 as SMNVEV (reference sequence). After removal of 3 bases from V and 7 bases from J, the junction contained 4 bases not matched to a gene. The CDR3 region is CASSLGDRANEQFF. CDR3 sequence (DNA): TGTGCCAGCAGTTTGGGGGACAGGGCAAATGAGCAGTTCTTC.

This clonotype was seen at least ten times. This rearrangement joins TRBV12-3 or TRBV12-4 to TRBJ1-2; D not certain. The length of the CDR3 is 15 residues. Trimming stripped 0 bases from V and 8 bases from J, with 16 bases between. Written as DNA, the CDR3 is TGTGCCAGCAGTTTAGCGTCGTGGACTTATTTGGGCTACACCTTC. Translating gives CASSLASWTYLGYTF.

The table lists this clonotype with many counts. The chain employs TRBV6-5 and TRBJ1-3; D gene unclear. The CDR3 consists of 11 residues. Germline-derived CDR1 and CDR2 are MNHEY and SVGAGI. Trimming shortened V by 7 bases and J by 4 bases, and 5 bases separated the two germline ends. For the CDR3, the DNA is TGTGCCAGCATCACAGGAAACACCATATATTTT. Encoded protein: CASITGNTIYF.

This clonotype has a handful of counts. The rearrangement joins TRBV27 to TRBJ2-7, with no clear D. The CDR3 covers 13 residues. Trimming cost V 5 bases and J 2 bases, with 10 bases left between them. Germline V CDR1 and CDR2: MNHEY, SMNVEV (reference sequence). The CDR3, as DNA: TGTGCCAGCAGTAAACAGATGGCCTACGAGCAGTACTTC. This encodes CASSKQMAYEQYF.

The rearrangement links TRBV7-3 to TRBJ2-1, with 8 bases aligning to TRBD1. The germline CDR1 and CDR2 sequences are SGHTA and FQGTGA. V was pared by 5 bases and J by 4 bases, with 10 bases of the junction left unmatched. This CDR3 has 16 amino acids. As DNA, the CDR3 is TGTGCCAGCAGCCCCCTTCAGGGGGCGCGGTACAATGAGCAGTTCTTC. Its translation: CASSPLQGARYNEQFF.

This clonotype was observed at least ten times. V gene TRBV4-3 combines with J gene TRBJ1-5; no clear D. The CDR3 has 15 residues. V was cut by 0 bases and J by 6 bases, with 12 bases left in between. CDR1 is LGHNA, CDR2 YSLEER, per germline. Here the CDR3 DNA reads TGCGCCAGCAGCCAAGATAGCGGCATCGGTCAGCCCCAGCATTTT. This translates into CASSQDSGIGQPQHF.

This clonotype was counted between two and nine times. V is TRBV27 and J is TRBJ1-4; D remains unclear. Germline assignment: CDR1 MNHEY and CDR2 SMNVEV (reference sequence). The CDR3 is 14 residues long. V dropped 3 bases and J dropped 3 bases, with 8 bases sitting between them. For the CDR3, the DNA is TGTGCCAGCAGTTTGAGGTGGCCTAATGAAAAACTGTTTTTT. It specifies CASSLRWPNEKLFF.

The chain combines TRBV28 with TRBJ2-7; D perhaps matches TRBD2 (5 bases). The germline V gene encodes CDR1 MDHEN and CDR2 SYDVKM. CDR3 size: 14 residues. V was shortened by 6 bases and J by 5 bases, with 17 bases between the two germline ends. CDR3 sequence reads: CASRSAGAPDEQYF. CDR3 nucleotide sequence: TGTGCCAGCAGAAGTGCGGGCGCCCCGGACGAGCAGTACTTC.

This clonotype was seen at least ten times. The rearrangement joins TRBV24-1 to TRBJ2-3; TRBD2 matches at 7 bases. This CDR3 is built from 16 residues. Germline loops: CDR1 KGHDR, CDR2 SFDVKD. The trim removed 2 bases at V and 2 bases at J, leaving 6 bases unmatched. This CDR3 reads CATSDSGAGLTDTQYF. CDR3 DNA: TGTGCCACCAGTGATTCAGGAGCGGGACTCACAGATACGCAGTATTTT.

Regarding this clonotype: A much larger clonotype is one base distant, so this may be a read error. J is TRBJ2-1 and V is TRBV9, with 8 bases matching TRBD2. The length of the CDR3 is 16 residues. Germline V lookup: CDR1 SGDLS, CDR2 YYNGEE. Unmatched junction bases numbered 6, after V lost 0 bases and J lost 4 bases. In DNA form, the CDR3 reads TGTGCCAGCAGCGTAGCCAGCACTAGCGGTTACAATGAGCAGTTCTTC. As protein: CASSVASTSGYNEQFF.

Only a few counts were recorded for this clonotype. CDR3 coding DNA: TGTGCCAGCAGCCTAGGACTAGCGGCTTACAATGAGCAGTTCTTC. Translating it yields CASSLGLAAYNEQFF. This chain connects TRBV7-2 to TRBJ2-1, with TRBD2 matching over 10 bases. Trimming cost V 5 bases and J 4 bases; bases outside gene matches: 5. This CDR3 comprises 15 residues. Germline V gene data show CDR1 as SGHTA and CDR2 as FQGNSA.

This clonotype was counted a few times. The chain employs TRBV6-2 or TRBV6-3 and TRBJ2-1; D remains ambiguous. Germline-derived CDR1 and CDR2 are MNHEY and SVGEGT. The length of the CDR3 is 12 residues. V lost 2 bases, J lost 7 bases, and 6 bases lay in between. The CDR3 loop reads CASSYIRNEQFF. CDR3 nucleotides: TGTGCCAGCAGTTACATCCGGAATGAGCAGTTCTTC.